This T cell receptor beta chain was sequenced during a study of blood T cell repertoires in COVID-19. A word on this clone: One end of the junction does not line up with germline, which may come from a read error.

TCRdb's table, derived via immunoSEQ multiplex PCR, lists solely in-frame clones and lacks some. The sample consists of about 320,000 clones, 87% of them appearing once. The CDR3 length is 12 residues. V and J are TRBV12-3 or TRBV12-4 and TRBJ2-4, with 8 bases matching TRBD1. The sample comprised PBMCs or T cells enriched from blood (not recorded which). This TCR came from a woman in her twenties or thirties who had recovered from COVID-19. CDR3 DNA: TGTGCCAGCAGTTTAGCTGTAACAGGGGGAGACTTC. This codes for CASSLAVTGGDF.